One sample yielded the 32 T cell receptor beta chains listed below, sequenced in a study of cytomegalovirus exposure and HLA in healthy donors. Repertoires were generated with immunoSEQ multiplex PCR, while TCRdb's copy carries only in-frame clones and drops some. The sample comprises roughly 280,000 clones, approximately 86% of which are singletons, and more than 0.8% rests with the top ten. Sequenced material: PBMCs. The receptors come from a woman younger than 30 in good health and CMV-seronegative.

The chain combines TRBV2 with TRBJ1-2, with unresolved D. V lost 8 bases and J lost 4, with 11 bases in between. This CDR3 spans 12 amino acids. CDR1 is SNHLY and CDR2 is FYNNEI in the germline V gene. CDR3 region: CASGGVSYGYTF. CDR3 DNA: TGTGCCAGCGGTGGTGTTAGCTATGGCTACACCTTC. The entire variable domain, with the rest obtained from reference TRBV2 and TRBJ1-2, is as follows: EPEVTQTPSHQVTQMGQEVILRCVPISNHLYFYWYRQILGQKVEFLVSFYNNEISEKSEIFDDQFSVERPDGSNFTLKIRSTKLEDSAMYFCASGGVSYGYTFGSGTRLTVV.

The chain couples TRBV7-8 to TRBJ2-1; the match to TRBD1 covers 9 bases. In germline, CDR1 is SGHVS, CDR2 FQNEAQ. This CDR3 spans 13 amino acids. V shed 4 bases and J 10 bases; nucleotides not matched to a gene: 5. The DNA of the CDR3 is TGTGCCAGCAGCTGGGACAGGGATCGCGAGCAGTTCTTC. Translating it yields CASSWDRDREQFF.

The CDR3 sequence: CACLGQGSNQPQHF. CDR3 nucleotide sequence: TGTGCCTGCTTGGGACAGGGGAGCAATCAGCCCCAGCATTTT. The chain recombines TRBV30 with TRBJ1-5, with TRBD1 matching over 10 bases. V dropped 6 bases and J dropped 1; count of bases not matched to a gene: 3. The CDR3 loop spans 14 amino acids. Germline V CDR1 and CDR2: GTSNPN, SVGIG (reference sequence). Using reference TRBV30 and TRBJ1-5 for the parts outside the CDR3, the full variable domain is SQTIHQWPATLVQPVGSPLSLECTVEGTSNPNLYWYRQAAGRGLQLLFYSVGIGQISSEVPQNLSASRPQDRQFILSSKKLLLSDSGFYLCACLGQGSNQPQHFGDGTRLSIL.

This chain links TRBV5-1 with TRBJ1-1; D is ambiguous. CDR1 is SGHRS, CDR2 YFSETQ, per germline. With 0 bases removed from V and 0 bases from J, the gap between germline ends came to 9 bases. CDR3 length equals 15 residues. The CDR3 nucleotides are TGCGCCAGCAGCTTGGTTGCGGAGATGAACACTGAAGCTTTCTTT. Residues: CASSLVAEMNTEAFF.

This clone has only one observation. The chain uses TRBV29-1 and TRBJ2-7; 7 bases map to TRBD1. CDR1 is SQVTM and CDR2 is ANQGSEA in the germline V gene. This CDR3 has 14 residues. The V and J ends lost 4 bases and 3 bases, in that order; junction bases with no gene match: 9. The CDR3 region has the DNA TGCAGCGTTGCTGGACAGGCGGATCTCTACGAGCAGTACTTC. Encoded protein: CSVAGQADLYEQYF.

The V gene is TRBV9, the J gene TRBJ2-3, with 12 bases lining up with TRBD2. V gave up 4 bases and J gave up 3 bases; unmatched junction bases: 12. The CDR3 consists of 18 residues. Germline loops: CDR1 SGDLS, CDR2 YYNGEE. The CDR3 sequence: CASSFQPILAGGTDTQYF. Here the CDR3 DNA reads TGTGCCAGCAGCTTTCAGCCCATTCTAGCGGGAGGGACAGATACGCAGTATTTT. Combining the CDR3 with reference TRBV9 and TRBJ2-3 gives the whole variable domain DSGVTQTPKHLITATGQRVTLRCSPRSGDLSVYWYQQSLDQGLQFLIQYYNGEERAKGNILERFSAQQFPDLHSELNLSSLELGDSALYFCASSFQPILAGGTDTQYFGPGTRLTVL.

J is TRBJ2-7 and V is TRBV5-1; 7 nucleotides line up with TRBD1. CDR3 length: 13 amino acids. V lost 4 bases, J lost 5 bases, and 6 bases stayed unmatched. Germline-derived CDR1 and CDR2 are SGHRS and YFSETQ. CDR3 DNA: TGCGCCAGCAGCCCGGGACAGTCCCACGAGCAGTACTTC. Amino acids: CASSPGQSHEQYF.

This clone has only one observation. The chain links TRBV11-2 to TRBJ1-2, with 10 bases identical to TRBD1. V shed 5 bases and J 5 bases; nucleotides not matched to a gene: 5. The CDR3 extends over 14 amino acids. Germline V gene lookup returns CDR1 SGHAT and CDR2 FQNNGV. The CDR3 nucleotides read TGTGCCAGCAGCCGACAGGGGGCGCGGTATGGCTACACCTTC. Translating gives CASSRQGARYGYTF.

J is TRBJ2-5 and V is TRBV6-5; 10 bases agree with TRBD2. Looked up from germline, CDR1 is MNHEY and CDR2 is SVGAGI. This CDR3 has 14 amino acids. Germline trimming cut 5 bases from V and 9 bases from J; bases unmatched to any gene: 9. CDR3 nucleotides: TGTGCCAGCAGTACTAGCGGGGTTTCCATGGCCCAGTACTTC. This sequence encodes CASSTSGVSMAQYF.

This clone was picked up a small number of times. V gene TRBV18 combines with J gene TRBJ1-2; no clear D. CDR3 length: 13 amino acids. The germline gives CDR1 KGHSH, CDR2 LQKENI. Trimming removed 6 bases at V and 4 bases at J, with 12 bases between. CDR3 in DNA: TGTGCCAGCTCCTCAGACACCGTCTATGGCTACACCTTC. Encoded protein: CASSSDTVYGYTF.

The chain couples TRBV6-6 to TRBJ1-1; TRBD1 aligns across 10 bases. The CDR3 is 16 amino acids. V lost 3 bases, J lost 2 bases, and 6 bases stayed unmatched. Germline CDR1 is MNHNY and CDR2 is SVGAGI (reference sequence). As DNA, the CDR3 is TGTGCCAGCAGTTATCCGACAGGGGGCTCTAACACTGAAGCTTTCTTT. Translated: CASSYPTGGSNTEAFF.

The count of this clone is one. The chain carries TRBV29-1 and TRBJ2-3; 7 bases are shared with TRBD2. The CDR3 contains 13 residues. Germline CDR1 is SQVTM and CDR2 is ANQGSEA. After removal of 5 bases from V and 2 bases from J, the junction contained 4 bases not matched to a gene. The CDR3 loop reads CSVWRDYTDTQYF. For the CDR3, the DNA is TGCAGCGTTTGGAGGGACTACACAGATACGCAGTATTTT.

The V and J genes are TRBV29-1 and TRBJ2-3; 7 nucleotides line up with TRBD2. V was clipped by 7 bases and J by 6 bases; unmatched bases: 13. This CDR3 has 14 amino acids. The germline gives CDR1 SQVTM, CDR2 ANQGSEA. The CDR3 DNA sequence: TGCAGCGCCCATATGGCGGGAGTCGGGGATACGCAGTATTTT. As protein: CSAHMAGVGDTQYF.

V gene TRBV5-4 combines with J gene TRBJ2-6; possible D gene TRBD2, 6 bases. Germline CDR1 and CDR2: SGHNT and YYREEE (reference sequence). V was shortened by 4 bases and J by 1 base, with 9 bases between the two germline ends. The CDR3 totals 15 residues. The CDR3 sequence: CASSPRGSGANVLTF. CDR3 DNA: TGTGCCAGCAGCCCACGGGGGTCTGGGGCCAACGTCCTGACTTTC.

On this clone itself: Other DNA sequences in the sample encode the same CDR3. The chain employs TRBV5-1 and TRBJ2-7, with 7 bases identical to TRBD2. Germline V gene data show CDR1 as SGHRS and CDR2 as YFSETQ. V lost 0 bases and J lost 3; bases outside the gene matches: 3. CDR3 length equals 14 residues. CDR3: CASSLGGGGYEQYF. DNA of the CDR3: TGCGCCAGCAGCTTGGGTGGCGGGGGCTACGAGCAGTACTTC.

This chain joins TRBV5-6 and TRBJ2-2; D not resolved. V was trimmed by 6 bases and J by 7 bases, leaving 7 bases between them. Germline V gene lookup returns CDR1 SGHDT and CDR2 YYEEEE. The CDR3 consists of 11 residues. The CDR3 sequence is CASNRVGELFF. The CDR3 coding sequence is TGTGCCAGCAACCGGGTCGGGGAGCTGTTTTTT.

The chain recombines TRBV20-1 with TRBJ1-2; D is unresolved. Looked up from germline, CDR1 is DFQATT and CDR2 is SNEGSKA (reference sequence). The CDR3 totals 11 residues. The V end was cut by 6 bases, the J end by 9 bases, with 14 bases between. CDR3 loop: CSAPEGGSYTF. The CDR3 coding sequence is TGCAGTGCCCCGGAGGGAGGAAGCTACACCTTC.

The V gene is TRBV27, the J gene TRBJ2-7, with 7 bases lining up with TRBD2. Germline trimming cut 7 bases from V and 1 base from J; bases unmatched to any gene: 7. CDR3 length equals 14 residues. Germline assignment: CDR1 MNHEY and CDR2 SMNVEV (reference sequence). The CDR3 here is CASKLAHLSYEQYF. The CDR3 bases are TGTGCCAGCAAACTAGCGCATCTTTCCTACGAGCAGTACTTC.

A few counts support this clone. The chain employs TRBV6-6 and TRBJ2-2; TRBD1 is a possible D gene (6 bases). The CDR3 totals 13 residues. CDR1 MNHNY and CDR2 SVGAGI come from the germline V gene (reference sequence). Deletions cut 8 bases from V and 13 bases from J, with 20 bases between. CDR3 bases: TGTGCCAGCTATTCGGGCTCAGGGGCCGCGCTGTTTTTT. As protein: CASYSGSGAALFF.

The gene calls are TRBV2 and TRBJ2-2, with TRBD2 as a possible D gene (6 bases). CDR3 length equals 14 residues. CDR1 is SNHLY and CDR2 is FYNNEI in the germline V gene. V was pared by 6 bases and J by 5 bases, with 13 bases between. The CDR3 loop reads CASRDLASTGELFF. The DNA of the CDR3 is TGTGCCAGCAGGGATCTAGCGTCAACCGGGGAGCTGTTTTTT. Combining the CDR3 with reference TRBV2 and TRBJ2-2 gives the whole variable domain EPEVTQTPSHQVTQMGQEVILRCVPISNHLYFYWYRQILGQKVEFLVSFYNNEISEKSEIFDDQFSVERPDGSNFTLKIRSTKLEDSAMYFCASRDLASTGELFFGEGSRLTVL.

CDR3 coding DNA: TGTGCCAGCAGTTTATCCGGACCACTAGCGGGAGTCCGTGATACGCAGTATTTT. This encodes CASSLSGPLAGVRDTQYF. The rearrangement joins TRBV27 to TRBJ2-3; 11 bases are shared with TRBD2. CDR1 is MNHEY and CDR2 is SMNVEV in the germline V gene (reference sequence). The V segment lost 0 bases and the J segment 6 bases; nucleotides outside the gene matches: 11. There are 18 residues in the CDR3.

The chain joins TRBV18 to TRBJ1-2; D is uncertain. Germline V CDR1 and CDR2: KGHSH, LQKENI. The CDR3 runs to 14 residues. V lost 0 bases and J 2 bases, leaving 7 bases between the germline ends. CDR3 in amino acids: CASSPPSRNYGYTF. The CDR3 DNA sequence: TGTGCCAGCTCACCACCTTCACGGAACTATGGCTACACCTTC.

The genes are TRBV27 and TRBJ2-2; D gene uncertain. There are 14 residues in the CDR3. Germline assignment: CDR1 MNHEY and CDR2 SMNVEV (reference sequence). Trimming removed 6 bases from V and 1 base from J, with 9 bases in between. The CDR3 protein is CASRHPQNTGELFF. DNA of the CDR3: TGTGCCAGCAGACACCCACAGAACACCGGGGAGCTGTTTTTT.

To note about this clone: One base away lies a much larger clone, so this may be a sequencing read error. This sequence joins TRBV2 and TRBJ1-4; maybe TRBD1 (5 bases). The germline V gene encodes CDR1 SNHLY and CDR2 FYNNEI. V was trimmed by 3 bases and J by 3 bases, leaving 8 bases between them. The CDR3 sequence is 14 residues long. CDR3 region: CASSEGGANEKLFF. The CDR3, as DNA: TGTGCCAGCAGTGAGGGGGGTGCTAATGAAAAACTGTTTTTT. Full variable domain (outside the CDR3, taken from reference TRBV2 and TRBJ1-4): EPEVTQTPSHQVTQMGQEVILRCVPISNHLYFYWYRQILGQKVEFLVSFYNNEISEKSEIFDDQFSVERPDGSNFTLKIRSTKLEDSAMYFCASSEGGANEKLFFGSGTQLSVL.

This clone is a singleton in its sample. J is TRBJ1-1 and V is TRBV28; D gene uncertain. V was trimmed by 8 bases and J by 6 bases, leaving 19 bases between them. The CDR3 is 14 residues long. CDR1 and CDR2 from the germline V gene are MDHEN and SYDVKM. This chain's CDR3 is CASELGRRRAEAFF. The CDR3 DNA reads TGTGCCAGCGAACTAGGGCGCCGGAGGGCTGAAGCTTTCTTT. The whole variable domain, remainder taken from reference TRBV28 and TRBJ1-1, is DVKVTQSSRYLVKRTGEKVFLECVQDMDHENMFWYRQDPGLGLRLIYFSYDVKMKEKGDIPEGYSVSREKKERFSLILESASTNQTSMYLCASELGRRRAEAFFGQGTRLTVV.

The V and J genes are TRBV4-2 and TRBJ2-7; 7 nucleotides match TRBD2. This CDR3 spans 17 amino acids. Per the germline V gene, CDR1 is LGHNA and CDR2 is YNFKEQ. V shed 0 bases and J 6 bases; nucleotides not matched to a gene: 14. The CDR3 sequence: CASSQEGGRGGLGEQYF. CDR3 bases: TGTGCCAGCAGCCAAGAGGGGGGGAGGGGCGGCTTGGGCGAGCAGTACTTC.

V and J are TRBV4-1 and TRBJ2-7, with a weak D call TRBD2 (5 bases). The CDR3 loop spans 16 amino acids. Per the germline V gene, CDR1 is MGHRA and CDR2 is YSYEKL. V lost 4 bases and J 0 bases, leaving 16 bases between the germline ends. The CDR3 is CASSPGEGGDSYEQYF. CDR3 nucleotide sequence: TGCGCCAGCAGCCCAGGTGAGGGCGGAGACTCCTACGAGCAGTACTTC.

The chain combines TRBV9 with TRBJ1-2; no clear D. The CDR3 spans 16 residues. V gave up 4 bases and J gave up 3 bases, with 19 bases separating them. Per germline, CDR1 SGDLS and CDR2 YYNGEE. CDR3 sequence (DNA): TGTGCCAGCAGCCTCGGGAGCCGGCCATCGCACTATGGCTACACCTTC. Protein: CASSLGSRPSHYGYTF.

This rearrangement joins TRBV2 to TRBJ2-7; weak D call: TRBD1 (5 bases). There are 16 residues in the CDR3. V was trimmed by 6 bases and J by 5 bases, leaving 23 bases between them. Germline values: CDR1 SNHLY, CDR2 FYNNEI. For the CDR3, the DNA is TGTGCCAGCAGATTTCTGACAGACCCCAGGACCCACGAGCAGTACTTC. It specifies CASRFLTDPRTHEQYF.

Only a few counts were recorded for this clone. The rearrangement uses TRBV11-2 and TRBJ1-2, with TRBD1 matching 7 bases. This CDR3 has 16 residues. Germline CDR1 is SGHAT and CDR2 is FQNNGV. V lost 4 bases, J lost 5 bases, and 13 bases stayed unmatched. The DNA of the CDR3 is TGTGCCAGCAGCTCTCTTTCGAGCAGGGGGAAGTATGGCTACACCTTC. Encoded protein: CASSSLSSRGKYGYTF.

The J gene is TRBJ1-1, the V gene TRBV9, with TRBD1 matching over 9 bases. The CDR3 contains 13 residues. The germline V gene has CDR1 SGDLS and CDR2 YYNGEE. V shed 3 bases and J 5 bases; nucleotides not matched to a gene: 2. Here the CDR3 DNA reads TGTGCCAGCAGCGGGGGACAGGGTACTGAAGCTTTCTTT. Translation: CASSGGQGTEAFF.

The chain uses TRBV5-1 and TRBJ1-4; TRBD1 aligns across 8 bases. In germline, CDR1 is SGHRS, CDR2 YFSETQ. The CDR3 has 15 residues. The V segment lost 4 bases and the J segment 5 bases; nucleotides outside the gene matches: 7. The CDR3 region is CASSLGTGRNEKLFF. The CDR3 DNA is TGCGCCAGCAGCCTAGGGACAGGCAGGAATGAAAAACTGTTTTTT.